What follows is one T cell receptor (beta chain) and its context. The data derive from a study of blood T cell repertoires in COVID-19. In the study overall: Collection of acute and convalescent COVID-19 samples took place in the United States, Italy and Spain.

In the original processing: Amplification of reference gene primers was used by the study to estimate nucleated cell counts. Clones were sequenced by immunoSEQ multiplex PCR, and TCRdb holds only the in-frame ones, with some missing. That table gives V, J and clone size, and the DNA gave D and trimming. The table has approximately 450,000 clones, around nine tenths seen once. Deletions cut 4 bases from V and 6 bases from J, with 13 bases between. Germline V gene sequence: CDR1 MNHEY, CDR2 SVGAGI. This CDR3 region has 14 residues. Sequenced: peripheral blood. This TCR was sampled from a woman in her thirties with acute or convalescent COVID-19. V and J are TRBV6-5 and TRBJ2-1; the D is unclear. CDR3 in amino acids: CASSLQLPPNEQFF. The CDR3 region has the DNA TGTGCCAGCAGTTTACAACTACCGCCCAATGAGCAGTTCTTC.